The 21 T cell receptor beta chains presented below share a single source sample, sequenced in a study of cytomegalovirus exposure and HLA in healthy donors. PCR involved 60 Vbeta and 13 Jbeta primers. Assay: immunoSEQ multiplex PCR; the TCRdb copy retains only in-frame clones and omits some. Of nearly 200,000 clones listed, around four fifths are singletons. The sequencing input was PBMCs. These TCRs come from a woman in her forties or fifties in good health and CMV-seropositive.

The rearrangement links TRBV5-6 to TRBJ2-7, with D possibly matching TRBD1 (6 bases). The germline CDR1 and CDR2 sequences are SGHDT and YYEEEE. CDR3 size: 14 residues. Trimming stripped 3 bases from V and 1 base from J, with 11 bases between. The CDR3 here is CASSSDSVSYEQYF. CDR3 DNA sequence: TGTGCCAGCAGCTCGGACAGTGTATCCTACGAGCAGTACTTC.

This chain uses TRBV7-6 with TRBJ2-3; 7 bases fit TRBD2. CDR3 length: 16 residues. The germline V gene encodes CDR1 SGHVS and CDR2 FNYEAQ. With V trimmed by 6 bases and J by 0 bases, 9 bases remained unmatched. The CDR3 sequence: CASSREAGSSTDTQYF. CDR3 sequence (DNA): TGTGCCAGCAGTAGGGAAGCGGGGTCTAGCACAGATACGCAGTATTTT.

The V call is TRBV7-9, the J call TRBJ1-6; possibly TRBD1 for D (5 bases). Trimming took 3 bases from V and 4 from J, leaving 7 bases between them. Germline lookup yields CDR1 SEHNR and CDR2 FQNEAQ (reference sequence). The CDR3 runs 14 residues. In nucleotides, the CDR3 is TGTGCCAGCAGCTTCGACAGTTATAATTCACCCCTCCACTTT. Residues: CASSFDSYNSPLHF.

V gene TRBV2 combines with J gene TRBJ1-5; D not certain. This CDR3 spans 14 amino acids. The V gene lost 1 base and the J gene lost 4 bases, with 8 bases spanning the gap. Germline loops: CDR1 SNHLY, CDR2 FYNNEI. DNA for the CDR3: TGTGCCAGCAGTGAAGGTACACCGAATCAGCCCCAGCATTTT. The encoded protein is CASSEGTPNQPQHF.

This clone has a handful of counts. The chain is built from TRBV11-2 and TRBJ1-2; D is uncertain. Germline CDR1 is SGHAT and CDR2 is FQNNGV. CDR3 length: 14 residues. Trimming removed 0 bases from V and 4 bases from J, with 9 bases in between. CDR3 amino acids: CASSLDRSGYGYTF. The CDR3 DNA reads as TGTGCCAGCAGCTTAGATCGCAGTGGCTATGGCTACACCTTC.

The chain combines TRBV11-2 with TRBJ2-2; weak D call: TRBD1 (6 bases). CDR1 SGHAT and CDR2 FQNNGV come from the germline V gene. The CDR3 runs to 17 residues. Trimming pared 0 bases from V and 3 bases from J, leaving 14 bases between. CDR3 in DNA: TGTGCCAGCAGCTTAGATAGTGGACAGAAGGACACCGGGGAGCTGTTTTTT. It yields the protein CASSLDSGQKDTGELFF.

This clone was seen once. The chain carries TRBV27 and TRBJ1-6, with D possibly matching TRBD1 (5 bases). V was shortened by 1 base and J by 10 bases, with 20 bases between the two germline ends. There are 17 residues in the CDR3. From germline, CDR1 is MNHEY and CDR2 SMNVEV (reference sequence). The CDR3 protein is CASSLYGMDISGSPLHF. The CDR3 DNA reads as TGTGCCAGCAGTTTATACGGCATGGACATCTCTGGCTCACCCCTCCACTTT.

The CDR3 coding sequence is TGTGCCAGCAGTTTTTTTGGGGGGGGGCCTGGGGGGTCCTACAATGAGCAGTTCTTC. Residues: CASSFFGGGPGGSYNEQFF. The chain joins TRBV28 to TRBJ2-1; D may be TRBD2 (7 bases). Per germline, CDR1 MDHEN and CDR2 SYDVKM. The CDR3 spans 19 residues. Trimming took off 3 bases at V and 1 base at J, with 22 bases between the two ends.

The chain recombines TRBV4-2 with TRBJ2-5; D is perhaps TRBD1 (6 bases). Germline CDR1 reads LGHNA; CDR2 reads YNFKEQ. Trimming pared 1 base from V and 2 bases from J, leaving 11 bases between. This CDR3 has 15 residues. The CDR3 DNA sequence: TGTGCCAGCAGCCAAGTCGAGAGGGGGCAAGAGACCCAGTACTTC. It translates to CASSQVERGQETQYF.

V is TRBV27 and J is TRBJ2-7; unclear D gene. Deletions cut 6 bases from V and 2 bases from J, with 11 bases between. Germline CDR1 is MNHEY and CDR2 is SMNVEV (reference sequence). The CDR3 is 13 amino acids. CDR3 nucleotide sequence: TGTGCCAGCAGCCTCAGCGAGACCTACGAGCAGTACTTC. It codes for CASSLSETYEQYF.

This chain joins TRBV21-1 and TRBJ2-5; the table's D gene call, TRBD1, was not cross checked with the DNA. TRBV21-1 is listed as a pseudogene. The CDR3 loop spans 18 amino acids. The CDR3 DNA reads TGTGCCAGCAGCAATCTACCAACACGGACAGGGGAAAGGGAGACCCAGTACTTC. Its protein product is CASSNLPTRTGERETQYF.

A few counts support this clone. The chain has TRBV2 and TRBJ1-5, with 7 bases that match TRBD1. Germline V gives CDR1 SNHLY, CDR2 FYNNEI. The CDR3 contains 17 residues. V gave up 2 bases and J gave up 0 bases; unmatched junction bases: 7. For the CDR3, the DNA is TGTGCCAGCAGTGAAATGGGGACAGCCTATAGCAATCAGCCCCAGCATTTT. As protein: CASSEMGTAYSNQPQHF.

This clone was counted a few times. The sample holds other DNA sequences that translate to the same CDR3. This chain links TRBV5-1 with TRBJ2-2; possibly TRBD1 for D (5 bases). With 0 bases removed from V and 2 bases from J, the gap between germline ends came to 8 bases. Germline loops: CDR1 SGHRS, CDR2 YFSETQ. The CDR3 has 15 residues. CDR3 loop: CASSLDRPNTGELFF. CDR3 nucleotide sequence: TGCGCCAGCAGCTTGGACAGGCCTAACACCGGGGAGCTGTTTTTT.

The rearrangement links TRBV5-1 to TRBJ2-1; tentative D call: TRBD2 (5 bases). Germline CDR1 is SGHRS and CDR2 is YFSETQ. The CDR3 length is 15 residues. V lost 1 base and J lost 3, with 11 bases in between. The CDR3 DNA reads as TGCGCCAGCAGCTTGAGGGAGTCCAACTACAATGAGCAGTTCTTC. As protein: CASSLRESNYNEQFF.

The rearrangement links TRBV7-3 to TRBJ2-1; D is possibly TRBD2 (6 bases). Trimming took 4 bases from V and 4 from J, leaving 17 bases between them. This CDR3 region has 16 residues. From germline, CDR1 is SGHTA and CDR2 FQGTGA. CDR3 amino acids: CASSWGPGLPYNEQFF. The CDR3 bases are TGTGCCAGCAGCTGGGGACCGGGACTCCCTTACAATGAGCAGTTCTTC.

This clone appeared a single time. CDR3 DNA: TGTGCCACCAGCGTTCGGGCGGAGGTCGGCACCATATATTTT. The encoded protein is CATSVRAEVGTIYF. This rearrangement joins TRBV15 to TRBJ1-3; no definite D call. CDR1 is LNHNV and CDR2 is YYDKDF in the germline V gene (reference sequence). With 5 bases removed from V and 9 bases from J, the gap between germline ends came to 17 bases. The CDR3 has 14 residues.

The chain carries TRBV5-1 and TRBJ2-3; D may be TRBD1 (6 bases). Germline V gene data show CDR1 as SGHRS and CDR2 as YFSETQ. The CDR3 totals 12 residues. Trimming cost V 2 bases and J 6 bases, with 7 bases left between them. CDR3 DNA: TGCGCCAGCAGCTTAACAGGGGATACGCAGTATTTT. Its protein is CASSLTGDTQYF.

The chain recombines TRBV29-1 with TRBJ2-3, with a possible D match to TRBD1 (6 bases). This CDR3 spans 13 amino acids. CDR1 SQVTM and CDR2 ANQGSEA come from the germline V gene. V was shortened by 6 bases and J by 0 bases, with 10 bases between the two germline ends. CDR3 residues: CSVRGTSTDTQYF. DNA for the CDR3: TGCAGCGTCAGGGGTACTAGCACAGATACGCAGTATTTT.

The table lists this clone with a count of one. This chain links TRBV19 with TRBJ2-5, with D possibly TRBD1 on 6 matching bases. The CDR3 covers 14 residues. Germline-derived CDR1 and CDR2 are LNHDA and SQIVND (reference sequence). V lost 5 bases and J 5 bases, leaving 15 bases between the germline ends. CDR3 in DNA: TGTGCCAGTAGTGGCCAGGGGTCTATGGAGACCCAGTACTTC. It specifies CASSGQGSMETQYF. The variable domain in full, with the rest retrieved from reference TRBV19 and TRBJ2-5, is DGGITQSPKYLFRKEGQNVTLSCEQNLNHDAMYWYRQDPGQGLRLIYYSQIVNDFQKGDIAEGYSVSREKKESFPLTVTSAQKNPTAFYLCASSGQGSMETQYFGPGTRLLVL.

This clone appeared a few times. This chain connects TRBV2 to TRBJ2-7; perhaps TRBD2 as D (6 bases). The CDR3 spans 13 residues. V was cut by 4 bases and J by 3 bases, with 10 bases left in between. The V gene's germline CDR1 is SNHLY and CDR2 FYNNEI. The CDR3 spells CASSGAEGYEQYF. The CDR3 nucleotides are TGTGCCAGCAGTGGAGCGGAGGGCTACGAGCAGTACTTC.

This clone was counted a few times. The chain combines TRBV5-1 with TRBJ2-3; TRBD2 aligns across 9 bases. In germline, CDR1 is SGHRS, CDR2 YFSETQ. V dropped 0 bases and J dropped 5; count of bases not matched to a gene: 7. The CDR3 loop spans 16 amino acids. CDR3 region: CASSLGVAGARDTQYF. The DNA for the CDR3 is TGCGCCAGCAGCTTGGGGGTAGCGGGAGCAAGAGATACGCAGTATTTT.